The 21 T cell receptor beta chains given below trace back to one sample, sequenced in a study of shared clonotypes between healthy human individuals. Profiled with immunoSEQ multiplex PCR; TCRdb holds only in-frame clones, not every one. The sample consists of roughly 1 million clones, roughly 74% of them appearing once. The sequenced sample was memory CD4+ T cells from PBMCs. Subset meaning: CD45RA-negative fraction. Every receptor here comes from a man younger than 35 in good health. Some clones in this sample may be carry-over from other donors' samples.

J is TRBJ2-1 and V is TRBV10-3; D is ambiguous. Germline-derived CDR1 and CDR2 are ENHRY and SYGVKD. This CDR3 has 11 residues. Trimming stripped 4 bases from V and 8 bases from J, with 6 bases between. Here the CDR3 reads CAISASDEQFF. Here the CDR3 DNA reads TGTGCCATCAGTGCCTCTGATGAGCAGTTCTTC.

This clone was detected only once. This rearrangement joins TRBV18 to TRBJ2-6; 9 bases agree with TRBD2. The length of the CDR3 is 19 residues. Per germline, CDR1 KGHSH and CDR2 LQKENI. The V segment lost 5 bases and the J segment 4 bases; nucleotides outside the gene matches: 15. Here the CDR3 reads CASSINALAGDRGANVLTF. The CDR3 DNA reads as TGTGCCAGCTCAATCAATGCCTTAGCGGGAGATAGGGGGGCCAACGTCCTGACTTTC. The variable domain in full, with the rest retrieved from reference TRBV18 and TRBJ2-6, is NAGVMQNPRHLVRRRGQEARLRCSPMKGHSHVYWYRQLPEEGLKFMVYLQKENIIDESGMPKERFSAEFPKEGPSILRIQQVVRGDSAAYFCASSINALAGDRGANVLTFGAGSRLTVL.

The chain combines TRBV15 with TRBJ2-7, with D maybe TRBD1 (5 bases). V lost 0 bases and J lost 4, with 13 bases in between. CDR1 and CDR2 (germline): LNHNV, YYDKDF (reference sequence). This CDR3 has 15 residues. The CDR3 sequence is CATSRDPTAEYEQYF. The CDR3 coding sequence is TGTGCCACCAGCAGAGATCCGACAGCAGAGTACGAGCAGTACTTC.

Here the CDR3 DNA reads TGTGCCACCAGCAGGGAAAGGCTGAGTGGAAACACCATATATTTT. This translates into CATSRERLSGNTIYF. The chain uses TRBV15 and TRBJ1-3; D not resolved. Trimming left V 3 bases short and J 3 bases short, with 12 bases between. Germline V gene data show CDR1 as LNHNV and CDR2 as YYDKDF (reference sequence). The CDR3 consists of 15 residues.

This chain links TRBV4-2 with TRBJ1-5; D uncertain. The CDR3 has 11 amino acids. Looked up from germline, CDR1 is LGHNA and CDR2 is YNFKEQ. Trimming left V 10 bases short and J 5 bases short, with 9 bases between. The CDR3 DNA sequence: TGTGCCACGAGCATGGATCAGCCCCAGCATTTT. Translation: CATSMDQPQHF.

This clone was seen many times. The chain combines TRBV14 with TRBJ2-1; possibly TRBD1 or TRBD2 for D (5 bases each). Germline V gene sequence: CDR1 SGHDN, CDR2 FVKESK. With 2 bases removed from V and 0 bases from J, the gap between germline ends came to 11 bases. The CDR3 is made up of 16 amino acids. Here the CDR3 reads CASSQLGDSSYNEQFF. As DNA, the CDR3 is TGTGCCAGCAGCCAATTGGGGGATAGCTCCTACAATGAGCAGTTCTTC.

Points on this clone: Other DNA sequences of this sample code for an identical CDR3. The chain joins TRBV5-8 to TRBJ1-1, with TRBD1 as a possible D gene (5 bases). Trimming left V 2 bases short and J 1 base short, with 6 bases between. There are 13 residues in the CDR3. The germline V gene encodes CDR1 SGHTS and CDR2 YDEGEE. The CDR3 reads CASSFGTNTEAFF. CDR3 nucleotides: TGTGCCAGCAGCTTCGGGACGAACACTGAAGCTTTCTTT. The full variable domain, its missing parts supplied by reference TRBV5-8 and TRBJ1-1, is EAGVTQSPTHLIKTRGQQATLRCSPISGHTSVYWYQQALGLGLQFLLWYDEGEERNRGNFPPRFSGRQFPNYSSELNVNALELEDSALYLCASSFGTNTEAFFGQGTRLTVV.

V usage is TRBV30 and J usage is TRBJ2-2; no clear D. The germline gives CDR1 GTSNPN, CDR2 SVGIG (reference sequence). The CDR3 length is 14 residues. The germline V and J ends were trimmed by 1 base and 3 bases, with 9 bases remaining between them. The CDR3 nucleotides read TGTGCCTGGAGTGGGGATAGTCACACCGGGGAGCTGTTTTTT. Translating gives CAWSGDSHTGELFF.

The chain employs TRBV6-5 and TRBJ2-4; D is ambiguous. Germline V gene lookup returns CDR1 MNHEY and CDR2 SVGAGI. V lost 6 bases to trimming and J lost 1 base, with 13 bases between them. The CDR3 is 15 residues long. CDR3 protein: CASRTRVSAKNIQYF. The DNA for the CDR3 is TGTGCCAGCAGAACCCGGGTTTCTGCCAAAAACATTCAGTACTTC.

The chain links TRBV18 to TRBJ2-7, with 8 positions matching TRBD2. The germline V gene encodes CDR1 KGHSH and CDR2 LQKENI. With V trimmed by 2 bases and J by 3 bases, 6 bases remained unmatched. CDR3 length: 15 amino acids. CDR3 protein: CASSPTLAAGYEQYF. CDR3 in DNA: TGTGCCAGCTCACCAACACTAGCGGCGGGCTACGAGCAGTACTTC.

This clone was observed at least ten times. V and J are TRBV4-1 and TRBJ2-1; 9 nucleotides agree with TRBD2. Germline CDR1 reads MGHRA; CDR2 reads YSYEKL. Germline trimming cut 3 bases from V and 4 bases from J; bases unmatched to any gene: 7. The CDR3 runs 16 residues. CDR3 sequence: CASSHQSSGVYNEQFF. CDR3 nucleotide sequence: TGCGCCAGCAGCCACCAGTCTAGCGGGGTGTACAATGAGCAGTTCTTC.

This clone turned up a few times. The V and J genes are TRBV25-1 and TRBJ1-1, with TRBD1 identical over 8 bases. Germline-derived CDR1 and CDR2 are MGHDK and SYGVNS. The CDR3 is made up of 15 amino acids. J lost 1 base, V lost 4 bases, and 5 bases had no gene match. In DNA form, the CDR3 reads TGTGCCAGCAGTGCCCTGGACAGGGAGAACACTGAAGCTTTCTTT. Translation: CASSALDRENTEAFF. Supplemented by reference TRBV25-1 and TRBJ1-1, the full variable domain reads EADIYQTPRYLVIGTGKKITLECSQTMGHDKMYWYQQDPGMELHLIHYSYGVNSTEKGDLSSESTVSRIRTEHFPLTLESARPSHTSQYLCASSALDRENTEAFFGQGTRLTVV.

This chain joins TRBV28 and TRBJ1-5; D is uncertain. Per the germline V gene, CDR1 is MDHEN and CDR2 is SYDVKM. The CDR3 contains 15 residues. Trimming removed 3 bases from V and 2 bases from J, with 11 bases in between. For the CDR3, the DNA is TGTGCCAGCAGTTTTGTTTCCCGGGGCAATCAGCCCCAGCATTTT. This codes for CASSFVSRGNQPQHF.

The rearrangement links TRBV7-9 to TRBJ2-7, with D perhaps TRBD1 or TRBD2 (5 bases each). The CDR3 runs 16 residues. Germline V gene sequence: CDR1 SEHNR, CDR2 FQNEAQ (reference sequence). V lost 7 bases to trimming and J lost 3 bases, with 22 bases between them. The DNA for the CDR3 is TGTGCCAGCATGAGGGCCGAGGGACCGCTCGTCTACGAGCAGTACTTC. Its protein product is CASMRAEGPLVYEQYF.

This clone was seen only once. The V and J genes are TRBV5-1 and TRBJ2-2; D gene unclear. There are 13 residues in the CDR3. The germline V gene has CDR1 SGHRS and CDR2 YFSETQ. Trimming took off 2 bases at V and 4 bases at J, with 6 bases between the two ends. The CDR3 coding sequence is TGCGCCAGCAGCTTCCCTATCACCGGGGAGCTGTTTTTT. This translates into CASSFPITGELFF.

This sequence joins TRBV5-4 and TRBJ2-7; 8 bases match TRBD1. The CDR3 length is 15 residues. V gave up 4 bases and J gave up 1 base; unmatched junction bases: 7. Germline V gene data show CDR1 as SGHNT and CDR2 as YYREEE (reference sequence). CDR3 sequence (DNA): TGTGCCAGCAGCCCCCGGCGGACAGGGTCCTACGAGCAGTACTTC. Its translation: CASSPRRTGSYEQYF.

The J gene is TRBJ1-5, the V gene TRBV28; D is unclear. The CDR3 consists of 12 residues. CDR1 and CDR2 from the germline V gene are MDHEN and SYDVKM. Trimming stripped 2 bases from V and 5 bases from J, with 4 bases between. CDR3 bases: TGTGCCAGCAGTTTAATCGATCAGCCCCAGCATTTT. It yields the protein CASSLIDQPQHF.

The chain has TRBV7-9 and TRBJ1-3, with no clear D. The CDR3 length is 15 residues. Trimming removed 6 bases from V and 0 bases from J, with 12 bases in between. Per the germline V gene, CDR1 is SEHNR and CDR2 is FQNEAQ (reference sequence). The CDR3 nucleotides read TGTGCCAGCAGTCCCGCCGGGAACTCTGGAAACACCATATATTTT. It encodes CASSPAGNSGNTIYF.

The genes are TRBV28 and TRBJ2-7, with 8 bases identical to TRBD1. In germline, CDR1 is MDHEN, CDR2 SYDVKM. V lost 3 bases, J lost 2 bases, and 6 bases stayed unmatched. The CDR3 has 15 residues. CDR3 sequence (DNA): TGTGCCAGCAGTTTCCGGGACAGGCGAACCTACGAGCAGTACTTC. This translates into CASSFRDRRTYEQYF.

This chain links TRBV10-3 with TRBJ2-5; 10 bases align to TRBD1. Unmatched junction bases numbered 8, after V lost 5 bases and J lost 2 bases. CDR3 size: 16 residues. Germline assignment: CDR1 ENHRY and CDR2 SYGVKD. The CDR3 sequence: CAISQNRDRGQETQYF. Here the CDR3 DNA reads TGTGCCATCAGTCAAAACCGGGACAGGGGACAAGAGACCCAGTACTTC.

CDR3: CATSIMRGGPEQYF. As DNA, the CDR3 is TGTGCCACCAGCATTATGAGAGGAGGGCCCGAGCAGTACTTC. This chain connects TRBV15 to TRBJ2-7, with a tentative D call TRBD2 (6 bases). The CDR3 contains 14 residues. Germline lookup yields CDR1 LNHNV and CDR2 YYDKDF (reference sequence). The V gene lost 4 bases and the J gene lost 6 bases, with 16 bases spanning the gap.